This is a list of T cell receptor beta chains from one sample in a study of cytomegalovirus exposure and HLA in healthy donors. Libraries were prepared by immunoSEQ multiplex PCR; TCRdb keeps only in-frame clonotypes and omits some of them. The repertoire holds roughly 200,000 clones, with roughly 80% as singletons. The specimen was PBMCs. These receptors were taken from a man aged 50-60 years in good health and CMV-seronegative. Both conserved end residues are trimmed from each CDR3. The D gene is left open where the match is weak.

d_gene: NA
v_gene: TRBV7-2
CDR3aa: ASAMGLATGELF

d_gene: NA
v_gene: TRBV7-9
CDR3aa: ASSPSIWEPYGYT

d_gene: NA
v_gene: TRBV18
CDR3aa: ASSPPVERYGYT

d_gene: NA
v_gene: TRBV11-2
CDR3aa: ASNIRDGGYGYT

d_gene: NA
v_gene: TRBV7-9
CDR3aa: ASSSYRGSNTEAF

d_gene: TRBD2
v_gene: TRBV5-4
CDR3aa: AITKLAGAWKADTQY

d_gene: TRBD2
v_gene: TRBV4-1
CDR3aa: ASSPQTSGGISSYEQY

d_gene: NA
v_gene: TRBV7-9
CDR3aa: ASSKNGGEKLF

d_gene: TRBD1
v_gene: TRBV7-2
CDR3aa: ASSLRGTDYPIYGYT

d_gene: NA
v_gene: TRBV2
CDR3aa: ASSKQALAEETQY

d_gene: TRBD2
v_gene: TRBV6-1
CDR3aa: ASNGGLAGAYEQY

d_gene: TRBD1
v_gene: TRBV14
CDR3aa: ASSPLGTGGNIQY

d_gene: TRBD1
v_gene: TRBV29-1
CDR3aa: SGGQGKGGYT

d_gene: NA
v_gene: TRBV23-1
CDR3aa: ASSPVGGRGNQPQH

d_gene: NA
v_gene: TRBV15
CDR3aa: ATSRLTGELF

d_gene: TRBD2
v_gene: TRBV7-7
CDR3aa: ASSFHSGREGTQY

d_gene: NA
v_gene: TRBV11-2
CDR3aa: ASSFGGKDSGELF

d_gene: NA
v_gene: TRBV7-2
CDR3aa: ASSTPGYYGYT

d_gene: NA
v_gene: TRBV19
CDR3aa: ASSPPDGTYEQY

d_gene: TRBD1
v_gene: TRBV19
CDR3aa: ASSPWDRVGDTEAF

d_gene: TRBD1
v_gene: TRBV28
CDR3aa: ASSPDRVFGYT

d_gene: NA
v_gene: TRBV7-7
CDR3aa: ASSLAEADTQY

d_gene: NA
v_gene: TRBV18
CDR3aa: ASSKFATEQETQY

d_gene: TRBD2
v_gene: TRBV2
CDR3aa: ASRRLAGGPNTGELF

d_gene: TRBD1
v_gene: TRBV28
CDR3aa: ASRAYYRGFEQF

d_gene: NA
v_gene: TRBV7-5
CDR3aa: ARSPGSCLFEGEKLF

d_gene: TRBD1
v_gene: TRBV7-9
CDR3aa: SSSEGSTGGQETQY

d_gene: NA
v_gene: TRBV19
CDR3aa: ASSIGQGRARNTEAF

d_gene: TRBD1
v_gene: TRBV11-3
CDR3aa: ASSFPGQAMYEQY

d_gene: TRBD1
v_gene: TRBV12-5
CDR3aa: ASVRGPNQPQH

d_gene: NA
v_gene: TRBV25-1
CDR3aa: ASSGLGGGDTQY

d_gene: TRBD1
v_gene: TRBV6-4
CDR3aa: ASRGQGDHSPLH

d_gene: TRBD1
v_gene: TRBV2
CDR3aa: ASSPGTGQETQY

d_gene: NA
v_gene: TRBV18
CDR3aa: ASSPPVNGGLDTQY

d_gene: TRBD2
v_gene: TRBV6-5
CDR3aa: ASSYSGGGEQF

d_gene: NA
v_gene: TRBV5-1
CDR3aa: ASSLWGSSEKLF

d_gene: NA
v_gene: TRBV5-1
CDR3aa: ASSSRGREKLF

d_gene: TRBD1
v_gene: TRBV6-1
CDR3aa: ASSEDRGGMRPQH

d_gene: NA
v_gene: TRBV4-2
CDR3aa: ASSQAGQTYEQY

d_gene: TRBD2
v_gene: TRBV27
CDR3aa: ASSTTLLAGVSETQY

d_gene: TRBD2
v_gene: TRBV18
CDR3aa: ASSPPPSGRVNEQF

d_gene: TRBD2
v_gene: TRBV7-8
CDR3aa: ASSWRLGGGGGELF

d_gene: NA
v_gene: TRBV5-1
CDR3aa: ASSLANGVETEAF

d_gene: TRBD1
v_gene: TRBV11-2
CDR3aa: ASSLQGENTEAF

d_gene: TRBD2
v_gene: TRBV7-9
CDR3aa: ASSPRLAGGVKTQY

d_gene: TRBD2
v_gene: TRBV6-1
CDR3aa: ASSEAGTSGSYEQY

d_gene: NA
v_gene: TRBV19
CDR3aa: ASSITGGADTQY